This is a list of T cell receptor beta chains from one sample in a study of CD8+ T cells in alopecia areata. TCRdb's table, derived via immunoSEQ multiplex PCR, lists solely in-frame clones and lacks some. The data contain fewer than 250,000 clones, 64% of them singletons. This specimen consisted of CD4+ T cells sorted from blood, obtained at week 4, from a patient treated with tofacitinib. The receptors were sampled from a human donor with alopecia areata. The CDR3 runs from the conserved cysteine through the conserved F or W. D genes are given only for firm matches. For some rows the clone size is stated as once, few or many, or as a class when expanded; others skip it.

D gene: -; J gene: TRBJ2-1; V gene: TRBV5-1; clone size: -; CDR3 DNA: TGCGCCAGCAGCTTGGGCGGGAACTCATACAATGAGCAGTTCTTC; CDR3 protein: CASSLGGNSYNEQFF
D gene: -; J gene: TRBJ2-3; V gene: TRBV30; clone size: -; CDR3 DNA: TGTGCCTGGAGTGTAACGAATGACTATACGCAGTATTTT; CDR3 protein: CAWSVTNDYTQYF
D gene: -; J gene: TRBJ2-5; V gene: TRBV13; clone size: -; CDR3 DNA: TGTGCCAGCAGCCAGACAGAAGAGACCCAGTACTTC; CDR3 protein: CASSQTEETQYF
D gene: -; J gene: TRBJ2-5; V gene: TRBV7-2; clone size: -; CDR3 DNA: TGTGCCAGCAGCTTCTGGGGGTTGAGAGAGACCCAGTACTTC; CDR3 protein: CASSFWGLRETQYF
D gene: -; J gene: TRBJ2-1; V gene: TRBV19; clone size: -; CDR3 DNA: TGTGCCAGTAGTATAGACAGGGCGAGCTCCTACAATGAGCAGTTCTTC; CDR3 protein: CASSIDRASSYNEQFF
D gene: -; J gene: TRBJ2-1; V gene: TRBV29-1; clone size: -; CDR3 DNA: TGCAGCGTTGTCGACGGAGGTTACAATGAGCAGTTCTTC; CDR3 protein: CSVVDGGYNEQFF
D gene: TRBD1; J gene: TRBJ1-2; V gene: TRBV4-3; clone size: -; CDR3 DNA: TGCGCCAGCAGCCAAGATCACAGGGGTGGCTACACCTTC; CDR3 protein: CASSQDHRGGYTF
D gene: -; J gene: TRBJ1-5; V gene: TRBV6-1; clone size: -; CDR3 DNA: TGTGCCAGCGTACAGGGAAATGATCAGCCCCAGCATTTT; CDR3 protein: CASVQGNDQPQHF
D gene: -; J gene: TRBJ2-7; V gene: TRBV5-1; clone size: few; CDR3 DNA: TGCGCCAGCAGCTTGGACGGGGGGCCCTACGAGCAGTACTTC; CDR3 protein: CASSLDGGPYEQYF
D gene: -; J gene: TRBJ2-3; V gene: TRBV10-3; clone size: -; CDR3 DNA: TGTGCCATCAAAGACCAGGGGAAGTCTTCAGATACGCAGTATTTT; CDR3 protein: CAIKDQGKSSDTQYF
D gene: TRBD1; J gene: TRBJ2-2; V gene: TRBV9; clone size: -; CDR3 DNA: TGTGCCAGCAGCGTAGTAGGGACAGGGTACACCGGGGAGCTGTTTTTT; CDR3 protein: CASSVVGTGYTGELFF